The clone carrying this T cell receptor beta chain occurred many times. This sample was included in a study of metastatic and nonmetastatic thyroid tumors. Overall study: It was across blood and tumor or nodule tissue from malignant and benign thyroid patients that repertoires were compared.

Germline values: CDR1 LNHDA, CDR2 SQIVND (reference sequence). The V segment lost 9 bases and the J segment 4 bases; nucleotides outside the gene matches: 9. The CDR3 spans 15 residues. Via MiXCR, TCRdb re-called the PCR reads. The sample contains about 82,000 clones, approximately 12% of which appear only once. The entire patient cohort was treatment-naive prior to thyroid surgery. The rearrangement joins TRBV19 to TRBJ1-6, with 7 bases aligning to TRBD1. Sequencing was carried out using tumor tissue. The TCR was taken from a female donor with papillary thyroid cancer or a benign thyroid nodule (not recorded which). Some clones in this sample may be carry-over from other donors' samples. The chain's CDR3 is CASSSTGPYNSPLHF. CDR3 sequence (DNA): TGTGCCAGCTCTTCGACAGGGCCTTATAATTCACCCCTCCACTTT. The complete variable domain, with remaining parts taken from reference TRBV19 and TRBJ1-6, reads DGGITQSPKYLFRKEGQNVTLSCEQNLNHDAMYWYRQDPGQGLRLIYYSQIVNDFQKGDIAEGYSVSREKKESFPLTVTSAQKNPTAFYLCASSSTGPYNSPLHFGNGTRLTVT.